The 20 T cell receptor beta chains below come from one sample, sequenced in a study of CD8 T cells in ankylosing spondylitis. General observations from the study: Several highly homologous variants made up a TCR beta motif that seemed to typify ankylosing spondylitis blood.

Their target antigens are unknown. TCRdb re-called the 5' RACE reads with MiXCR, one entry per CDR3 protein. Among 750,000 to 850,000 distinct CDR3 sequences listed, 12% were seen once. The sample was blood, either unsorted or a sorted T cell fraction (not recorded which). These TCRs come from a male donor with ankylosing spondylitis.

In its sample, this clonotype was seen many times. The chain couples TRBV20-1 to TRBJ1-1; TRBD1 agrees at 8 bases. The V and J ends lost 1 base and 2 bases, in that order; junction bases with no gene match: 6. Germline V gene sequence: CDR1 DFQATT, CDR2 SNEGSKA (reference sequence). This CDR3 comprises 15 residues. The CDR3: CSARGRGRGNTEAFF. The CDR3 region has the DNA TGCAGTGCTAGAGGCAGGGGGCGGGGTAACACTGAAGCTTTCTTT.

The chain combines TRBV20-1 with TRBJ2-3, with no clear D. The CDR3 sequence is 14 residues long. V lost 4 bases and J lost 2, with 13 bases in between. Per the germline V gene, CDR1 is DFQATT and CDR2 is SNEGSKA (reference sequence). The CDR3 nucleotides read TGCAGTGCTAATTCGATCCAGACCACAGATACGCAGTATTTT. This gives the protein CSANSIQTTDTQYF.

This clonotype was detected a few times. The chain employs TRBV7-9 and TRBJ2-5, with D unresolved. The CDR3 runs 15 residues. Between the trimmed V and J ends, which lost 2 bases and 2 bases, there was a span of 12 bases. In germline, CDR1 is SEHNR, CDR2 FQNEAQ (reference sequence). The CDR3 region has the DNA TGTGCCAGCAGCTTAAGCACCGGACGGCAAGAGACCCAGTACTTC. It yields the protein CASSLSTGRQETQYF.

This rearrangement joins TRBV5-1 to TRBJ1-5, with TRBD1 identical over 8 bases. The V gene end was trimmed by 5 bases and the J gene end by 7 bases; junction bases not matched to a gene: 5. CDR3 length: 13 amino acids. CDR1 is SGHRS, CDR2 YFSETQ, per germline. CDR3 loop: CASRTGDEQPQHF. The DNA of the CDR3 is TGCGCCAGCAGGACAGGGGATGAACAGCCCCAGCATTTT.

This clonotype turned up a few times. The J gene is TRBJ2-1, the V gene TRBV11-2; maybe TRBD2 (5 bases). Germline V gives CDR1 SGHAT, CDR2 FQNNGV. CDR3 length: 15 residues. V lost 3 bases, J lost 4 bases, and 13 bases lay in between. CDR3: CASSFKTTSYNEQFF. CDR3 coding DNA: TGTGCCAGCAGCTTTAAGACTACAAGTTACAATGAGCAGTTCTTC. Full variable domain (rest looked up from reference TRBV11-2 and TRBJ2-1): EAGVAQSPRYKIIEKRQSVAFWCNPISGHATLYWYQQILGQGPKLLIQFQNNGVVDDSQLPKDRFSAERLKGVDSTLKIQPAKLEDSAVYLCASSFKTTSYNEQFFGPGTRLTVL.

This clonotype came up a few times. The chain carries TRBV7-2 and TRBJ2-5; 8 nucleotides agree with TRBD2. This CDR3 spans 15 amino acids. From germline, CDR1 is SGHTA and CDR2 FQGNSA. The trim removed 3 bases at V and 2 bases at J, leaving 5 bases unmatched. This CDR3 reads CASSFQRGNQETQYF. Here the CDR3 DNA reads TGTGCCAGCAGCTTCCAGCGGGGGAATCAAGAGACCCAGTACTTC.

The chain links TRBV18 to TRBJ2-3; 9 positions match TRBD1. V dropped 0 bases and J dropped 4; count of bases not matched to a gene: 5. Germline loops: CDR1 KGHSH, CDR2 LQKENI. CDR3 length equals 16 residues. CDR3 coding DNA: TGTGCCAGCTCACCACCAGGACAGGGGCTCGCAGATACGCAGTATTTT. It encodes CASSPPGQGLADTQYF.

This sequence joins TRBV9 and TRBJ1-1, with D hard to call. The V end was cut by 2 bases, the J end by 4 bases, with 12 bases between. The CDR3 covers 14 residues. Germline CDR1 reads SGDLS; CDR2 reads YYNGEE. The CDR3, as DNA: TGTGCCAGCAGCGTCGTCGGGCGGGGCACTGAAGCTTTCTTT. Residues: CASSVVGRGTEAFF.

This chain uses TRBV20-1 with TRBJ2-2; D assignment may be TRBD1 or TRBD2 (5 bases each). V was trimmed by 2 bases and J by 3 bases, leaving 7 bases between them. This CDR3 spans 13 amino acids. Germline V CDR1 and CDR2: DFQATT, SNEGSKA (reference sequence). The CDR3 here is CSARWGYTGELFF. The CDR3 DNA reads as TGCAGTGCTAGATGGGGGTACACCGGGGAGCTGTTTTTT.

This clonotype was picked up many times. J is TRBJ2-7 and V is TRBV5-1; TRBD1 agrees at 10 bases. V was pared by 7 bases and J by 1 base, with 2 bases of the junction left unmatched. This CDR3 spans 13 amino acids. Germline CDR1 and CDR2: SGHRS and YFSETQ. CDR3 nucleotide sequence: TGCGCCAGCGCGGGACAGGGGTCCTACGAGCAGTACTTC. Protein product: CASAGQGSYEQYF.

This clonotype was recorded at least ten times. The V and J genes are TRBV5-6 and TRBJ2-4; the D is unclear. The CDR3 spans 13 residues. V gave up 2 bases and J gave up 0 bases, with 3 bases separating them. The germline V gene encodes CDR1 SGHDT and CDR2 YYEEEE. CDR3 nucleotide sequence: TGTGCCAGCAGCTTCCGAGCCAAAAACATTCAGTACTTC. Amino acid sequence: CASSFRAKNIQYF.

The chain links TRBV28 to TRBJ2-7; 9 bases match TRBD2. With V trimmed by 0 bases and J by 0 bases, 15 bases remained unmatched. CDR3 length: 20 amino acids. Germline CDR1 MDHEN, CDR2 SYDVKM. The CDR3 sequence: CASSLWRGVTSGLNSYEQYF. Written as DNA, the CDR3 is TGTGCCAGCAGTTTATGGAGGGGGGTGACTAGCGGACTAAACTCCTACGAGCAGTACTTC.

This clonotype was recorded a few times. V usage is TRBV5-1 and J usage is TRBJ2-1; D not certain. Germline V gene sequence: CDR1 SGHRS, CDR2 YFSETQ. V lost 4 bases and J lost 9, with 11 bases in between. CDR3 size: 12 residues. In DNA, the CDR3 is TGCGCCAGCAGCATATCAGGTACTGAGCAGTTCTTC. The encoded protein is CASSISGTEQFF.

CDR3 in amino acids: CASSAPSGASDTQYF. Here the CDR3 DNA reads TGTGCCAGCAGTGCCCCTAGCGGGGCTTCAGATACGCAGTATTTT. The chain combines TRBV25-1 with TRBJ2-3; 9 bases agree with TRBD2. The J segment lost 4 bases and the V segment lost 4 bases, leaving 6 bases of the junction unmatched. This CDR3 has 15 amino acids. Germline CDR1 reads MGHDK; CDR2 reads SYGVNS. The whole variable domain, remainder taken from reference TRBV25-1 and TRBJ2-3, is EADIYQTPRYLVIGTGKKITLECSQTMGHDKMYWYQQDPGMELHLIHYSYGVNSTEKGDLSSESTVSRIRTEHFPLTLESARPSHTSQYLCASSAPSGASDTQYFGPGTRLTVL.

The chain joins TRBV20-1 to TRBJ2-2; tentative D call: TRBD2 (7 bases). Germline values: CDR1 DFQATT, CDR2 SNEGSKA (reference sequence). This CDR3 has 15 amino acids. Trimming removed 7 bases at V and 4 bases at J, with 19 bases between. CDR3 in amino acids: CSVPVGGAGTGELFF. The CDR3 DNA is TGCAGTGTCCCGGTGGGGGGGGCAGGCACCGGGGAGCTGTTTTTT.

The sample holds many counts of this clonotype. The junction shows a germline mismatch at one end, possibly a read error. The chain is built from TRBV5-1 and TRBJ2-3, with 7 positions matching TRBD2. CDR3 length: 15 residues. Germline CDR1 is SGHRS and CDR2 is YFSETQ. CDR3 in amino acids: CASSLDRGDTDTQYF. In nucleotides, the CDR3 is TGTGCCAGCAGCTTAGACCGGGGGGACACAGATACGCAGTATTTT.

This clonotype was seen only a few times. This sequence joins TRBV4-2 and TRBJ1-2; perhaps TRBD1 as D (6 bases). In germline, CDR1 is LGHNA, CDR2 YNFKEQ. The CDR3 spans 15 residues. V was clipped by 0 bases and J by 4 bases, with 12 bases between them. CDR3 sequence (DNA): TGTGCCAGCAGCCAAGAACAGGGAGGATTCTATGGCTACACCTTC. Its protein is CASSQEQGGFYGYTF.

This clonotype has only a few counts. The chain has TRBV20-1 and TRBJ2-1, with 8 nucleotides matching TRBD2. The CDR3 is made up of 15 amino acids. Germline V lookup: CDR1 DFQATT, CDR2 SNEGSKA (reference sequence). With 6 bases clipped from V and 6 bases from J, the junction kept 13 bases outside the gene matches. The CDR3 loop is CSAYEGLVKGNEQFF. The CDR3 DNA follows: TGCAGTGCCTACGAGGGACTAGTGAAGGGCAATGAGCAGTTCTTC.

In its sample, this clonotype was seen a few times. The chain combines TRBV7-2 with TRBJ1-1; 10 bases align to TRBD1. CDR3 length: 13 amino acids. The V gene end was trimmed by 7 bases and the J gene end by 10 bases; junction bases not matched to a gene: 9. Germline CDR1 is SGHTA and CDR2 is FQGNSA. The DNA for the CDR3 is TGTGCCAGCAATCCCGGGACAGGGGTAGGAGCTTTCTTT. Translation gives CASNPGTGVGAFF.

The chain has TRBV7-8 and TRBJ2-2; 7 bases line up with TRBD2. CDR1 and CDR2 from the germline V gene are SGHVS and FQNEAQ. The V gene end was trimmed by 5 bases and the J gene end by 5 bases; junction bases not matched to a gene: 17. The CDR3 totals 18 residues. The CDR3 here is CASSPRGVRGGRTGELFF. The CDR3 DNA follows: TGTGCCAGCAGCCCCCGGGGGGTTCGTGGAGGGCGGACCGGGGAGCTGTTTTTT.